Listed below are T cell receptor beta chains from one sample, sequenced in a study of CD8+ T cells in alopecia areata. The method was immunoSEQ multiplex PCR; TCRdb's version includes in-frame clones alone and lacks a portion of them. The top ten hold about 6.8% of the sample, which has about 140,000 clones, roughly 53% seen once. Sequencing used CD4+ T cells sorted from blood, obtained at week 0. The source is a human donor with alopecia areata. Both conserved end residues are part of each CDR3. D genes are given only for firm matches. Expanded clones are given a class, and other clones once, few, many or no size at all.

TRBV9	.	TRBJ2-5	TRBD2	TGTGCCAGCAGCGTAGCTACATCTAGCGGGGTCGAACGAGAGACCCAGTACTTC	CASSVATSSGVERETQYF
TRBV5-6	.	TRBJ2-7	.	TGTGCCAGCCATCAGGCAGGGAAAGTATACGAGCAGTACTTC	CASHQAGKVYEQYF
TRBV4-2	.	TRBJ2-7	.	TGTGCCAGCAGCCAGACTGTCGGACCCCCCTACGAGCAGTACTTC	CASSQTVGPPYEQYF
TRBV5-6	.	TRBJ1-2	.	TGTGCCAGCAGCCAGCGAGGGCTCCACGCCCGTGGCTACACCTTC	CASSQRGLHARGYTF
TRBV6-5	.	TRBJ1-6	.	TGTGCCAGCAGTTACTCGATGCGGGGTTATAATCCACCCCTCCACTTT	CASSYSMRGYNPPLHF
TRBV11-2	.	TRBJ2-5	TRBD2	TGTGCCAGCAGCTCGGGACTAGCGAGGGGGACCCAGTACTTC	CASSSGLARGTQYF
TRBV21-1	.	TRBJ2-6	.	TGTGCCAGCAGGCGGACTAGCGGGGCCTCTGGGGCCAACGTCCTGACTTTC	CASRRTSGASGANVLTF
TRBV5-4	.	TRBJ2-7	TRBD2	TGTGCCAGCAGGGAAGGACTAGCGGGGAACGAGCAGTACTTC	CASREGLAGNEQYF
TRBV30	.	TRBJ1-2	.	TGTGCCTCCCGGGGGGCTAGCTACACCTTC	CASRGASYTF
TRBV19	.	TRBJ2-3	.	TGTGCCAGTAGTACCCAGGCAGATACGCAGTATTTT	CASSTQADTQYF
TRBV7-2	few	TRBJ1-1	.	TGTGCCAGCAGCTTAGCGCCGACAGAGGAAGCTTTCTTT	CASSLAPTEEAFF
TRBV7-9	.	TRBJ2-1	TRBD1	TGTGCCAGCAGCATGGGACAGGCGTCTCGTGGTGAGCAGTTCTTC	CASSMGQASRGEQFF
TRBV29-1	few	TRBJ2-7	TRBD1	TGCAGCGTTATGGACAGGGCAATGTACTTC	CSVMDRAMYF
TRBV29-1	.	TRBJ2-7	TRBD1	TGCAGCGCCAACTCCGGGACAGGGACCTACGAGCAGTACTTC	CSANSGTGTYEQYF
TRBV5-1	few	TRBJ1-1	.	TGCGCCAGCAGCTGGGACCGACCCACTGAAGCTTTCTTT	CASSWDRPTEAFF
TRBV5-1	.	TRBJ2-6	.	TGCGCCAGCTCCTTTCTGAACAGGGTGGCCAACGTCCTGACTTTC	CASSFLNRVANVLTF
TRBV7-8	.	TRBJ2-3	TRBD2	TGTGCCAGCAGCTTAGAACTAGCGGGGGGCACAGATACGCAGTATTTT	CASSLELAGGTDTQYF
TRBV5-1	once	TRBJ2-1	TRBD2	TGCGCCAGCAGCCCCGAGATTAGCGGGGCGGGGCAGTTCTTC	CASSPEISGAGQFF
TRBV29-1	once	TRBJ2-1	TRBD2	TGCAGCGTTGAAAGCCCCCGACTAGCACCCTACAATGAGCAGTTCTTC	CSVESPRLAPYNEQFF
TRBV27	.	TRBJ1-2	.	TGTGCCAGCAGTTTAGTCGGGCATGGCTACACCTTC	CASSLVGHGYTF
TRBV4-1	.	TRBJ1-5	TRBD1	TGCGCCAGCAGCCAAGCTGACAGGGACAATCAGCCCCAGCATTTT	CASSQADRDNQPQHF
TRBV9	.	TRBJ2-6	.	TGTGCCAGCAGCCTTAGCCTCAGTCAAAGCCGCTCTGGGGCCAACGTCCTGACTTTC	CASSLSLSQSRSGANVLTF
TRBV7-9	.	TRBJ1-2	.	TGTGCCAGCGAGCGGAACCGGGACGGCTACACCTTC	CASERNRDGYTF
TRBV10-3	few	TRBJ2-1	TRBD2	TGTGCCATCAGTGGTGTTTCTAGCGGGGGGACTAACTACAATGAGCAGTTCTTC	CAISGVSSGGTNYNEQFF
TRBV5-1	.	TRBJ1-1	.	TGCGCCAGCAGCACCTATCAGAACACTGAAGCTTTCTTT	CASSTYQNTEAFF
TRBV6-5	.	TRBJ1-2	.	TGTGCCAGCAGTAACTCACCGGGGGGCTACACCTTC	CASSNSPGGYTF
TRBV18	.	TRBJ2-5	.	TGTGCCAGCTCACCAGTACAGCTAGAGACCCAGACCCAGTACTTC	CASSPVQLETQTQYF
TRBV5-1	.	TRBJ1-6	TRBD1	TGCGCCAGCAGCCCTGGACAGGGACGTATTGATTCACCCCTCCACTTT	CASSPGQGRIDSPLHF
TRBV7-9	few	TRBJ1-2	.	TGTGCCAGCAGCCGTTACGCCGTCCAATATGGCTACACCTTC	CASSRYAVQYGYTF
TRBV30	.	TRBJ1-2	TRBD1	TGTGCCTGGAGTGCCGGGACAGGATCGTATGGCTACACCTTC	CAWSAGTGSYGYTF
TRBV2	.	TRBJ2-3	.	TGTGCCAGCAGTCCGCGTAGGATCTCAGATACGCAGTATTTT	CASSPRRISDTQYF
TRBV19	.	TRBJ1-5	.	TGTGCCAGCAAGATCGGGGGGCAGTCAAATCAGCCCCAGCATTTT	CASKIGGQSNQPQHF
TRBV5-1	few	TRBJ2-3	TRBD2	TGCGCCAGCAGCACCGCGGCGGGGGGGCTGACGGATACGCAGTATTTT	CASSTAAGGLTDTQYF
TRBV20-1	.	TRBJ2-4	.	TGCAGTGCTATTAAGGGAAACATTCAGTACTTC	CSAIKGNIQYF
TRBV7-9	few	TRBJ1-4	.	TGTGCCAGCAGCTCCTCTGGGACACCCGAAAAACTGTTTTTT	CASSSSGTPEKLFF
TRBV30	.	TRBJ1-2	.	TGTGCCTGGAGTCTGAGGGGGGGCTACACCTTC	CAWSLRGGYTF
TRBV7-9	.	TRBJ1-6	.	TGTGCCAGCAGAGGGACAACGGTCCCTTCACCCCTCCACTTT	CASRGTTVPSPLHF
TRBV23-1	.	TRBJ2-7	.	TGCGCCAGCAGTCGCAATGCACAACCCTACGAGCAGTACTTC	CASSRNAQPYEQYF
TRBV6-1	.	TRBJ2-1	.	TGTGCCAGCAGTGAACAGCACTACAATGAGCAGTTCTTC	CASSEQHYNEQFF
TRBV5-1	.	TRBJ2-3	.	TGCGCCAGCAGGCCTGGGACTTTCACAGATACGCAGTATTTT	CASRPGTFTDTQYF
TRBV5-1	.	TRBJ2-1	TRBD2	TGCGCCAGCAGCTTGTGGGGGGGAAGACTAGCGGGTCTTAACTCCTACAATGAGCAGTTCTTC	CASSLWGGRLAGLNSYNEQFF
TRBV5-4	.	TRBJ2-5	TRBD2	TGTGCCAGCAGCTCTAGCCGGGGGGGACAAGAGACCCAGTACTTC	CASSSSRGGQETQYF
TRBV7-2	few	TRBJ2-2	.	TGTGCCAGCAGCTTATGGTCCCGGACGACCGGGGAGCTGTTTTTT	CASSLWSRTTGELFF
TRBV7-9	.	TRBJ2-3	TRBD2	TGTGCCAGCAGCCCGACTAGCTCCACAGATACGCAGTATTTT	CASSPTSSTDTQYF
TRBV15	few	TRBJ2-5	.	TGTGCCACCAGCAGAGATCCTCAACAACAAGAGACCCAGTACTTC	CATSRDPQQQETQYF
TRBV7-6	.	TRBJ2-1	.	TGTGCCAGCAGCTGGGGAGGGGGGGCTCTTATTGAGCAGTTCTTC	CASSWGGGALIEQFF
TRBV10-3	.	TRBJ1-5	TRBD1	TGTGCCATCAGTCGAGGACAGGTCAATCAGCCCCAGCATTTT	CAISRGQVNQPQHF
TRBV4-1	few	TRBJ2-2	.	TGCGCCAGTAGTGGCGGGGGATACAGGGGGAGGAACACCGGGGAGCTGTTTTTT	CASSGGGYRGRNTGELFF
TRBV5-6	few	TRBJ2-7	.	TGTGCCAGCAGCCCTCGAGGCCTCGAGCAGTACTTC	CASSPRGLEQYF
TRBV6-6	.	TRBJ1-2	.	TGTGCCAGCAGCGGGGGTGGCTACACCTTC	CASSGGGYTF
TRBV5-4	.	TRBJ2-1	.	TGTGCCAGCACCTTAGGGGACTCCTACAATGAGCAGTTCTTC	CASTLGDSYNEQFF